What follows are 6 T cell receptor beta chains derived from one specimen sequenced in a study of T cells after yellow fever vaccination. TCRdb itself ran the 5' RACE reads through MiXCR, one entry per CDR3 protein. The data hold around 30,000 distinct CDR3 sequences, with about 10% observed a single time. Sample: PBMCs, either bulk or a sorted T-cell subset (CD4+, CD8+, memory, or dextramer-sorted; not recorded which), taken about 2 weeks after the first yellow fever vaccination. These receptors all stem from a man in his late teens or twenties who received the YFV17D yellow fever vaccine.

In this sample, this clonotype turned up many times. The J gene is TRBJ2-5, the V gene TRBV5-5; D unclear. Germline CDR1 and CDR2: SGHKS and YYEKEE (reference sequence). Trimming removed 4 bases at V and 5 bases at J, with 6 bases between. The CDR3 is 11 residues long. For the CDR3, the DNA is TGTGCCAGCAGCCAGCAGGAGACCCAGTACTTC. It codes for CASSQQETQYF.

At least ten counts were recorded for this clonotype. The chain links TRBV2 to TRBJ1-5; D unclear. V lost 6 bases and J 7 bases, leaving 10 bases between the germline ends. The CDR3 totals 12 residues. CDR1 and CDR2 from the germline V gene are SNHLY and FYNNEI. The DNA for the CDR3 is TGTGCCAGCAGGTTAACGGGGCAGCCCCAGCATTTT. Its protein is CASRLTGQPQHF.

In its sample, this clonotype was seen many times. The V and J genes are TRBV12-3 or TRBV12-4 and TRBJ1-3; D gene ambiguous. The CDR3 runs 14 residues. Trimming took 6 bases from V and 0 from J, leaving 9 bases between them. This CDR3 reads CASSSTVSGNTIYF. The DNA of the CDR3 is TGTGCCAGCAGCTCAACAGTCTCTGGAAACACCATATATTTT.

This clonotype was counted many times. The chain couples TRBV27 to TRBJ1-1; D gene uncertain. Trimming removed 8 bases at V and 6 bases at J, with 10 bases between. This CDR3 has 11 residues. CDR1 and CDR2 from the germline V gene are MNHEY and SMNVEV (reference sequence). The CDR3: CASGASAEAFF. CDR3 nucleotides: TGTGCCAGCGGCGCGTCCGCTGAAGCTTTCTTT.

This clonotype was seen at least ten times. The gene calls are TRBV7-2 and TRBJ2-6, with D unclear. The CDR3 runs 13 residues. Trimming stripped 3 bases from V and 4 bases from J, with 4 bases between. Germline CDR1 is SGHTA and CDR2 is FQGNSA. CDR3 residues: CASSFFGANVLTF. The CDR3 DNA sequence: TGTGCCAGCAGCTTTTTCGGGGCCAACGTCCTGACTTTC. The full variable domain, completed using reference TRBV7-2 and TRBJ2-6, is GAGVSQSPSNKVTEKGKDVELRCDPISGHTALYWYRQSLGQGLEFLIYFQGNSAPDKSGLPSDRFSAERTGGSVSTLTIQRTQQEDSAVYLCASSFFGANVLTFGAGSRLTVL.

This clonotype was recorded many times. This chain joins TRBV5-5 and TRBJ2-7; D not resolved. The CDR3 has 13 amino acids. Per germline, CDR1 SGHKS and CDR2 YYEKEE (reference sequence). V shed 1 base and J shed 2 bases, with 7 bases lying between them. Here the CDR3 reads CASSLNSPYEQYF. The CDR3 DNA reads TGTGCCAGCAGCTTGAATAGCCCCTACGAGCAGTACTTC.